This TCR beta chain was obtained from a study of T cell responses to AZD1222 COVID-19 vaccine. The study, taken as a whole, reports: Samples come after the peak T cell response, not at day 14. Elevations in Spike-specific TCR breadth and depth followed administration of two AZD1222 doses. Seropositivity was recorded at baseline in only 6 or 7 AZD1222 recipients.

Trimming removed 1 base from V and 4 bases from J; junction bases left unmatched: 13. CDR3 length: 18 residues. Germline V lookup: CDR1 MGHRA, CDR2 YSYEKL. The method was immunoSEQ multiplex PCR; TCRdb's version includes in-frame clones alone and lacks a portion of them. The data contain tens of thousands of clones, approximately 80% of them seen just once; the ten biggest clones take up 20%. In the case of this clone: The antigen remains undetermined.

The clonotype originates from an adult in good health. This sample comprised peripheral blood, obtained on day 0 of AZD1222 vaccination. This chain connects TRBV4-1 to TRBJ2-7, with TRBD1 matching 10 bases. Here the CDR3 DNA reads TGCGCCAGCAGCCAAGTATACTTTGGTCGGACAGGGGGATACGAGCAGTACTTC. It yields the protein CASSQVYFGRTGGYEQYF.